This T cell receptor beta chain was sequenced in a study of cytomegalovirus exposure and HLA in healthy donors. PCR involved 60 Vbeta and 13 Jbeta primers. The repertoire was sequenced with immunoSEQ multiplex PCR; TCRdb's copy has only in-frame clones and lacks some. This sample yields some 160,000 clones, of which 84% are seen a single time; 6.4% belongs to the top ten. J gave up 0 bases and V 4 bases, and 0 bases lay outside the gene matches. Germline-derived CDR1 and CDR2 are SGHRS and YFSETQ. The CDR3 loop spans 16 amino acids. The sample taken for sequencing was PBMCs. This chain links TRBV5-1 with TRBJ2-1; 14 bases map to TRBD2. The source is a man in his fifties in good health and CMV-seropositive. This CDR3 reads CASSGTSGSSYNEQFF. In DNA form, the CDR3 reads TGCGCCAGCAGCGGGACTAGCGGGAGCTCCTACAATGAGCAGTTCTTC.